This T cell receptor beta chain was sequenced during a study of T-cell memory formation after mild COVID-19. Study as a whole: The TCR clusters were mostly specific to one donor. Findings and caveats of the study: Some SARS-CoV-2-responding clones were already detected in memory before infection. Later expanders leaned CD4+, whereas clones that contracted between day 15 and 85 were balanced CD4/CD8.

Amplification by 5'RACE using constant-segment primers produced TCR alpha and TCR beta cDNA libraries that carried sample barcodes and UMIs. TCRdb reanalysed the 5' RACE reads using MiXCR and keeps one entry per CDR3 protein. The sample shows about 160,000 distinct CDR3 sequences, around a third of them seen only once. This clonotype was picked up many times. Its antigen is as yet unknown. Germline V gene sequence: CDR1 SGHDT, CDR2 YYEEEE. The CDR3 sequence is 18 residues long. Losses at the gene ends were 2 bases for V and 1 base for J; bases not matched to a gene: 7. This receptor was obtained from an adult woman who had mild COVID-19 (a few samples of this study predate the infection). Cell type and time point are not known. The sequencing input was PBMCs or a T cell subset sorted from them (not recorded which). This sequence joins TRBV5-6 and TRBJ2-6; 9 bases map to TRBD1. CDR3 region: CASSFPGQGKSGANVLTF. The CDR3 DNA reads TGTGCCAGCAGCTTTCCGGGACAGGGCAAGTCTGGGGCCAACGTCCTGACTTTC.